This T cell receptor beta chain stems from a study of long-term antiretroviral therapy in people with HIV. The immunoSEQ assay was v3.0, run at survey level. Sequencing of each sample targeted about 35,000-50,000 T-cell genomes. Data came from immunoSEQ multiplex PCR; TCRdb stores just in-frame clones and leaves some out. This sample has 25,000 to 35,000 clones, with around four fifths found just once. The V gene's germline CDR1 is LNHDA and CDR2 SQIVND (reference sequence). Trimming took 3 bases from V and 3 from J, leaving 24 bases between them. CDR3 length: 18 residues. It was in the United States that all participants with HIV were treated.

This TCR was sampled from a man aged 30 to 45 with HIV. This material consisted of unsorted PBMCs, taken 2.8 years after starting antiretroviral therapy. This chain links TRBV19 with TRBJ2-7, with D maybe TRBD2 (6 bases). DNA for the CDR3: TGTGCCAGTAGTATCGTGGGCCAGGCGGGGTCCGACCGCTACGAGCAGTACTTC. This encodes CASSIVGQAGSDRYEQYF.